These 5 T cell receptor beta chains originate from one sample sequenced in a study of T cell responses to AZD1222 COVID-19 vaccine (dated by TCRdb to 2020 to 2022). This specimen's time point label, interpreted: baseline before first vaccination. Receptor amplification or capture employed the immunoSEQ multiplex PCR assay. TCRdb limited this immuneACCESS table to in-frame rearrangements with V and J called. A share of clones is missing; checked studies link under half to unresolved V genes, and the rest is unexplained. This sample holds 170,000 or so clones; over 75% were observed only once. Approximately 2.9% of the sample lies in the top ten. The sample consisted of peripheral blood, taken on day 0 of AZD1222 vaccination. The source is an adult in good health.

The chain employs TRBV5-1 and TRBJ2-3, with no clear D. The CDR3 consists of 14 residues. CDR1 and CDR2 from the germline V gene are SGHRS and YFSETQ. Trimming pared 1 base from V and 0 bases from J, leaving 6 bases between. The CDR3 nucleotides are TGCGCCAGCAGCTTGTCTAGTAGCACAGATACGCAGTATTTT. Residues: CASSLSSSTDTQYF.

The chain links TRBV7-2 to TRBJ2-7, with 12 nucleotides matching TRBD1. This CDR3 has 14 residues. Trimming at V came to 5 bases and at J to 6 bases, leaving 5 bases not matched to a gene. In germline, CDR1 is SGHTA, CDR2 FQGNSA. CDR3 DNA: TGTGCCAGCAGCCTAGGGACAGGGGGCGGCGAGCAGTACTTC. It specifies CASSLGTGGGEQYF.

The rearrangement links TRBV7-9 to TRBJ1-1; D not resolved. Germline assignment: CDR1 SEHNR and CDR2 FQNEAQ (reference sequence). The germline V and J ends were trimmed by 2 bases and 6 bases, with 13 bases remaining between them. The CDR3 totals 14 residues. CDR3 loop: CASSLNFAFSEAFF. The CDR3 DNA reads as TGTGCCAGCAGCTTAAACTTCGCTTTCTCTGAAGCTTTCTTT.

This clone showed up just once. This rearrangement joins TRBV7-9 to TRBJ2-7, with a weak D call TRBD1 (6 bases). Trimming cost V 0 bases and J 7 bases, with 7 bases left between them. CDR3 length: 12 residues. The germline V gene has CDR1 SEHNR and CDR2 FQNEAQ (reference sequence). The CDR3 sequence: CASSLAGQEQYF. CDR3 DNA sequence: TGTGCCAGCAGCTTAGCAGGACAGGAGCAGTACTTC.

The rearrangement uses TRBV5-5 and TRBJ2-7; D possibly corresponds to TRBD1 (5 bases). CDR3 length: 13 amino acids. Per germline, CDR1 SGHKS and CDR2 YYEKEE (reference sequence). Trimming cost V 4 bases and J 3 bases, with 11 bases left between them. The CDR3 protein is CASSQYRFYEQYF. DNA of the CDR3: TGTGCCAGCAGCCAATACAGGTTCTACGAGCAGTACTTC.